This T cell receptor beta chain was profiled in a study of post-analysis software for immune sequencing data. Looking at the study overall: Recorded disease courses covered relapsing-remitting, secondary progressive and progressive-relapsing multiple sclerosis. Some patients had no subtype annotation.

This CDR3 has 16 amino acids. The V and J ends lost 4 bases and 11 bases, in that order; junction bases with no gene match: 17. Germline CDR1 reads MGHDK; CDR2 reads SYGVNS. Points from the study as a whole: Relative to controls, patients with multiple sclerosis showed significantly lower normalized Chao1 diversity. Controls had lower frequencies than patients of roughly five TRBV segments, which included TRBV5-6, TRBV5-1 and TRBV20-1. Same-batch preparations were strongly co-clustered by F measure.

In its sample, this clonotype was seen a few times. Its target is not known. Included in the TCR beta cDNA libraries were unique molecular identifiers. cDNA molecules numbering some 500,000 came from approximately 1 to 10 million T cells. Using its own MiXCR run on the PCR reads, TCRdb lists one record per CDR3 protein. The data show hundreds of thousands of distinct CDR3 sequences, roughly 45% seen once. The TCR originated in a girl aged 10 to 17 with multiple sclerosis. This chain links TRBV25-1 with TRBJ2-5, with 9 bases aligning to TRBD1. Sequenced input: blood. CDR3 sequence: CASSVPGQGLAGKQYF. The CDR3 region has the DNA TGTGCCAGCAGTGTACCGGGACAGGGCCTCGCGGGAAAGCAGTACTTC.